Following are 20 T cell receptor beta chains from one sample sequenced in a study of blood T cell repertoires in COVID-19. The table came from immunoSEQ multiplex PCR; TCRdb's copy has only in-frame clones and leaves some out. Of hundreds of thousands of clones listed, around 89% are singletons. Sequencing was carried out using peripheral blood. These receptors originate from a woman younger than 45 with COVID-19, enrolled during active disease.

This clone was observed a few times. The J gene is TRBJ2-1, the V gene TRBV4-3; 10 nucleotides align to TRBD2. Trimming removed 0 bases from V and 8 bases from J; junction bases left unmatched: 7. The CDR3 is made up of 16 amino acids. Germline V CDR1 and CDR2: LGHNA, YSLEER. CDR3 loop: CASSQEPLAGRDEQFF. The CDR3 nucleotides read TGCGCCAGCAGCCAAGAACCACTAGCGGGACGGGATGAGCAGTTCTTC.

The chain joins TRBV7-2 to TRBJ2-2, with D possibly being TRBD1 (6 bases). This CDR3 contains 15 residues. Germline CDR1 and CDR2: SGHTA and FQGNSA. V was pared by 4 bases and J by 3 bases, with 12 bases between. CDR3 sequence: CASSSGQSDTGELFF. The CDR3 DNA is TGTGCCAGCAGCTCCGGACAGAGCGACACCGGGGAGCTGTTTTTT.

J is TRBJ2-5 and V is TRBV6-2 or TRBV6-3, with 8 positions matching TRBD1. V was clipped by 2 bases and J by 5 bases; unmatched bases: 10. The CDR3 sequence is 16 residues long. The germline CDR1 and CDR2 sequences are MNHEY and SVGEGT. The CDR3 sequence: CASSYGGGDRGETQYF. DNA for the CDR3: TGTGCCAGCAGTTACGGTGGGGGAGACAGGGGCGAGACCCAGTACTTC.

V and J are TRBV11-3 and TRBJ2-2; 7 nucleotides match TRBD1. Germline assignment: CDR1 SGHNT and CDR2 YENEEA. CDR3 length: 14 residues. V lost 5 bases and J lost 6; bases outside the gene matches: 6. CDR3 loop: CASSLSGTAGELFF. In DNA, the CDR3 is TGTGCCAGCAGCCTATCAGGGACAGCCGGGGAGCTGTTTTTT. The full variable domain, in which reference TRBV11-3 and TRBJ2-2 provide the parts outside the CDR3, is EAGVVQSPRYKIIEKKQPVAFWCNPISGHNTLYWYLQNLGQGPELLIRYENEEAVDDSQLPKDRFSAERLKGVDSTLKIQPAELGDSAVYLCASSLSGTAGELFFGEGSRLTVL.

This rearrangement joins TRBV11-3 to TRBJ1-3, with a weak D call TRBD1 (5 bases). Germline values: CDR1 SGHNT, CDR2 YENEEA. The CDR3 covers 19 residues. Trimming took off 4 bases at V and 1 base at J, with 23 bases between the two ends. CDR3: CASSSAVWGEVESGNTIYF. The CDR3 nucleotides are TGTGCCAGCAGCTCCGCCGTTTGGGGGGAAGTCGAGTCTGGAAACACCATATATTTT.

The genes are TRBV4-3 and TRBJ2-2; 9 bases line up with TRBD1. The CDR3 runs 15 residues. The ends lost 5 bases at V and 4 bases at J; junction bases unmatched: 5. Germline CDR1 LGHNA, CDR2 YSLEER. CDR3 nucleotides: TGCGCCAGCAGCTCCGGGACAGGGAGCACCGGGGAGCTGTTTTTT. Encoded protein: CASSSGTGSTGELFF.

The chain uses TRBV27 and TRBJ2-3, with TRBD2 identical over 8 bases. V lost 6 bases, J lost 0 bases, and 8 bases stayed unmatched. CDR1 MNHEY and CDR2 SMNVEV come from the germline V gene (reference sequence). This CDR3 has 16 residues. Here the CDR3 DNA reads TGTGCCAGCAGCACGCAGCGGGGGAGTAGCACAGATACGCAGTATTTT. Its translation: CASSTQRGSSTDTQYF.

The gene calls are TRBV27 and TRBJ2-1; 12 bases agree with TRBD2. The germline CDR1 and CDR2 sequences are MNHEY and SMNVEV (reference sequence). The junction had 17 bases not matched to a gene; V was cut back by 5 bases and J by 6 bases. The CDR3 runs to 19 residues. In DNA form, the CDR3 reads TGTGCCAGCAGTCACGGAGGTGTGGGACTAGCGGGCTCGCCCAATGAGCAGTTCTTC. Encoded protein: CASSHGGVGLAGSPNEQFF.

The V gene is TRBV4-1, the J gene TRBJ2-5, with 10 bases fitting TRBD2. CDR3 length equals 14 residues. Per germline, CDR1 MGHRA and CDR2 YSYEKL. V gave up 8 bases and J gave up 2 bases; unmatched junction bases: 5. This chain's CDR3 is CASRRAGGQETQYF. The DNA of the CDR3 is TGCGCCAGCCGCCGAGCGGGGGGGCAAGAGACCCAGTACTTC.

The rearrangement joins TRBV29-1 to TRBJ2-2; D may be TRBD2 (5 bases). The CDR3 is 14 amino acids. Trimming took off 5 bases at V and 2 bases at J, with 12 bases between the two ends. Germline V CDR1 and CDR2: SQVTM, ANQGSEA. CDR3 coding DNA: TGCAGCGTTCTGGAGAGGGCCAACACCGGGGAGCTGTTTTTT. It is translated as CSVLERANTGELFF.

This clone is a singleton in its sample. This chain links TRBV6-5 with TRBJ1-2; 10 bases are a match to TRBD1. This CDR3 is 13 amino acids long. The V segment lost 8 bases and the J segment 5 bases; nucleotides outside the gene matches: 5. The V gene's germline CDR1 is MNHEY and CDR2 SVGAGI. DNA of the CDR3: TGTGCCAGCCATTCGGGACAGGGGTATGGCTACACCTTC. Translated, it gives CASHSGQGYGYTF.

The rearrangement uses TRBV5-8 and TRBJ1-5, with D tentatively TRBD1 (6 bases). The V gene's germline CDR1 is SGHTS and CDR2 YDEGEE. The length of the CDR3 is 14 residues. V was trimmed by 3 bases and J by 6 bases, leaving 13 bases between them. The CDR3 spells CASSSGQSSQPQHF. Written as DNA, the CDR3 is TGTGCCAGCAGCTCCGGACAGAGTTCTCAGCCCCAGCATTTT.

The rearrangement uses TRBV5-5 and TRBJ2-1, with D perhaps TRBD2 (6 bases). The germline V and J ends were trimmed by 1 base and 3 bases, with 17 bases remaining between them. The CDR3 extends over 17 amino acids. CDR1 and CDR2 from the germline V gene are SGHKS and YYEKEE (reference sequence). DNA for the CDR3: TGTGCCAGCAGCTTGCCGGCGGGGACCTGGATCTACAATGAGCAGTTCTTC. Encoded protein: CASSLPAGTWIYNEQFF.

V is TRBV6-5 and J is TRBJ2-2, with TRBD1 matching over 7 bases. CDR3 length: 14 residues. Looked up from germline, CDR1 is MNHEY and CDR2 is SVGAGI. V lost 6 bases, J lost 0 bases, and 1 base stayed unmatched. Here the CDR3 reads CASRGTANTGELFF. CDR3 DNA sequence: TGTGCCAGCAGGGGGACAGCGAACACCGGGGAGCTGTTTTTT.

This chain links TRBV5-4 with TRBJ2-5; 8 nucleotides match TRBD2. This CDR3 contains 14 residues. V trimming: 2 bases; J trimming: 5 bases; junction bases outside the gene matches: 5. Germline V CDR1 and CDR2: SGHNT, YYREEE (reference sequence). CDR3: CASSLAGEMETQYF. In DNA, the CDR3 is TGTGCCAGCAGCTTAGCGGGAGAGATGGAGACCCAGTACTTC.

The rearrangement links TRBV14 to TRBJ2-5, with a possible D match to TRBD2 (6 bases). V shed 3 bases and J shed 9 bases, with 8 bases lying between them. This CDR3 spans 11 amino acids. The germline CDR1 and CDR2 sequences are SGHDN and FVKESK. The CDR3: CASSQGGPQYF. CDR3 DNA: TGTGCCAGCAGCCAGGGGGGACCCCAGTACTTC.

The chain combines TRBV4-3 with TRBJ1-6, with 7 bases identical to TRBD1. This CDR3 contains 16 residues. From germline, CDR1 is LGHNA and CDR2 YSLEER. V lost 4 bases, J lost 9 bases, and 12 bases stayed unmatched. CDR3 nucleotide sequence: TGCGCCAGCAGCCCGAAGACAGACAGGGAGATTTCACCCCTCCACTTT. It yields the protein CASSPKTDREISPLHF.

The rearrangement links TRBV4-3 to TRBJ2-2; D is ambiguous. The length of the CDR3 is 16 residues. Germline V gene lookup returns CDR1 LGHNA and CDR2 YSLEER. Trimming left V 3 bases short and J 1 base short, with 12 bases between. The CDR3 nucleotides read TGCGCCAGCAGCCAGGGTACAAACAGGAACACCGGGGAGCTGTTTTTT. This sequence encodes CASSQGTNRNTGELFF.

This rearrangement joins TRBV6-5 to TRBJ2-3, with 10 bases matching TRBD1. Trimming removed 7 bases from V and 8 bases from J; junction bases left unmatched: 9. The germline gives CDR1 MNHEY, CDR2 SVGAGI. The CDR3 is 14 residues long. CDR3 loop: CASTWDRGYGTQYF. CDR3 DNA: TGTGCCAGCACATGGGACAGGGGCTACGGTACGCAGTATTTT.

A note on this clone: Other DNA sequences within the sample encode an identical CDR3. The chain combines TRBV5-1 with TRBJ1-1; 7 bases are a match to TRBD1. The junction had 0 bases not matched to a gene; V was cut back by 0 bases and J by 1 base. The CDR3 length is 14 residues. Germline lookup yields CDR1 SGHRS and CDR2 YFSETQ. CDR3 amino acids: CASSLGTGNTEAFF. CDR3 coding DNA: TGCGCCAGCAGCTTGGGGACAGGGAACACTGAAGCTTTCTTT. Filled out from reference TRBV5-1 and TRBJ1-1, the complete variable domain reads KAGVTQTPRYLIKTRGQQVTLSCSPISGHRSVSWYQQTPGQGLQFLFEYFSETQRNKGNFPGRFSGRQFSNSRSEMNVSTLELGDSALYLCASSLGTGNTEAFFGQGTRLTVV.